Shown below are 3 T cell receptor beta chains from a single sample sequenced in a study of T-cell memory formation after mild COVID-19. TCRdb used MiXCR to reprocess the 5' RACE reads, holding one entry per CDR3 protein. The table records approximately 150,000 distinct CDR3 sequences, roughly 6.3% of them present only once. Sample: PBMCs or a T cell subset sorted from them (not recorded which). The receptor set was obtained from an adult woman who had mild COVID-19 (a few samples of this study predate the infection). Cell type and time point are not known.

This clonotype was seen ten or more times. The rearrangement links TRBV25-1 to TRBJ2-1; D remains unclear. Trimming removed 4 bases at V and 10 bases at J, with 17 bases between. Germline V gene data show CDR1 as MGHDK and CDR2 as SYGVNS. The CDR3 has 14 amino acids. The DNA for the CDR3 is TGTGCCAGCAGTGCTTATGCAAGAGGCCAAGAGCAGTTCTTC. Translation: CASSAYARGQEQFF.

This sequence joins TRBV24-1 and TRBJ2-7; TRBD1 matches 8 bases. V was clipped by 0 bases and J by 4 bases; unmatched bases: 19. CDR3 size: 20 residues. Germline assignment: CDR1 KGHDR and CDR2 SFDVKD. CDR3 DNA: TGTGCCACCAGTGATTTGTTGACCGGGAACCGGACAGGGACGAAATACGAGCAGTACTTC. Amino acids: CATSDLLTGNRTGTKYEQYF.

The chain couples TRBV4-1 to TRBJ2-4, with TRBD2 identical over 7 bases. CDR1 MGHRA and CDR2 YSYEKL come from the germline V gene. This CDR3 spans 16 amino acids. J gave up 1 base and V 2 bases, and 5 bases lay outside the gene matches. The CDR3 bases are TGCGCCAGCAGCCAATTAAGCGGGGCCGCCAAAAACATTCAGTACTTC. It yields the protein CASSQLSGAAKNIQYF.